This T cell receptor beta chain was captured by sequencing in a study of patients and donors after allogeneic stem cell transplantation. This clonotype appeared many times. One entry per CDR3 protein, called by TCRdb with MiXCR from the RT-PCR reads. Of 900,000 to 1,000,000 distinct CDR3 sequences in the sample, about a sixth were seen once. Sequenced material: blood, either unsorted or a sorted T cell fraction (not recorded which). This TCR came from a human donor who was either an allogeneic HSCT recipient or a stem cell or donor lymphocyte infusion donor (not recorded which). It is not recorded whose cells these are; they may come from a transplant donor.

Written as DNA, the CDR3 is TGTGCCAGCAGTTTAGAGGCAGTATCTGGTGAGCAGTTCTTC. Translation: CASSLEAVSGEQFF. The V and J genes are TRBV12-3 or TRBV12-4 and TRBJ2-1; D is uncertain. The CDR3 is made up of 14 amino acids. V shed 1 base and J shed 9 bases, with 13 bases lying between them.